Described below is a single T cell receptor beta chain sequence and its context. The target antigen is unknown. This normal breast sample came from a site roughly 2-4.5 cm away from the tumor. The CDR3 is 15 amino acids. CDR1 and CDR2 (germline): SGHRS, YFSETQ. V lost 0 bases and J 8 bases, leaving 14 bases between the germline ends. These data are taken from a study of early stage breast cancer tumors. Looking at the study overall: Of around 15 invasive breast tumors, about a dozen were hormone receptor-positive, HER2-negative.

Whole-study findings and limits: Compared with adjacent normal breast, tumors showed approximately 2.5-fold denser, more clonal T cells.

The protocol was immunoSEQ multiplex PCR, while the TCRdb copy is restricted to in-frame clones and leaves out a portion. The sample consists of around 14,000 clones, about 81% of them appearing once. The chain links TRBV5-1 to TRBJ2-2; TRBD1 is a possible D gene (6 bases). The material sequenced was normal breast tissue next to the tumor. The sequence was collected from a person in their thirties with breast cancer. CDR3 in amino acids: CASSLELRRGGELFF. DNA of the CDR3: TGCGCCAGCAGCTTGGAACTTCGAAGGGGGGGGGAGCTGTTTTTT.